This is a list of T cell receptor beta chains from one sample in a study of blood T cells in healthy people across ages. TCRdb called the 5' RACE reads again in MiXCR, with one record for every CDR3 protein. The table records a few hundred thousand distinct CDR3 sequences, 25% to 35% of them present only once. The sample was also reused in another study, on T cells of mothers and their children.

The material sequenced was blood. The receptors here all came from a boy under 10 years old in good health. The CDR3 runs from the conserved cysteine through the conserved F or W. D genes are given only for firm matches. Clone size is stated in some rows and not others, as once, few, many or a class when expanded.

TRBV20-1	TRBD1	TRBJ1-4	many	12	TGCAGTGCTTCCATACACAGGGGCCGGTGGGTTTTT	CSASIHRGRWVF
TRBV12-3/TRBV12-4	TRBD2	TRBJ2-1	NA	14	TGTGCCAGCAGTTTGGGGCTAGCGGGGGAGGAGCAGTTCTTC	CASSLGLAGEEQFF
TRBV20-1	TRBD2	TRBJ2-7	few	18	TGCAGTGCTAGAAAAGCGACTAGCGGGAGGCGAAGCTCCTACGAGCAGTACTTC	CSARKATSGRRSSYEQYF
TRBV11-2	NA	TRBJ2-3	NA	19	TGTGCCAGCAGCCATGGGGGGGCCACAAGGCTCTTAAGCACAGATACGCAGTATTTT	CASSHGGATRLLSTDTQYF
TRBV5-1	NA	TRBJ1-4	NA	16	TGCGCCAGCAGCAGACGGGGGACTGGAACTAATGAAAAACTGTTTTTT	CASSRRGTGTNEKLFF
TRBV11-2	TRBD1	TRBJ2-2	few	15	TGTGCCAGCAGCTCCGGGACAGAAAACACCGGGGAGCTGTTTTTT	CASSSGTENTGELFF
TRBV7-2	NA	TRBJ1-1	NA	14	TGTGCCAGCATCCTTCAGGGTTTGAACACTGAAGCTTTCTTT	CASILQGLNTEAFF
TRBV6-2/TRBV6-3	NA	TRBJ2-5	few	9	TGTGCCAGCCCTGGGGAGCAGTACTTC	CASPGEQYF
TRBV18	NA	TRBJ1-6	NA	11	TGTGCCAGCTCACGGGAGGGGACCCTCCACTTT	CASSREGTLHF
TRBV4-3	NA	TRBJ1-2	NA	14	TGCGCCAGCAGCCTCCAAGGCGGCGGTTATGGCTACACCTTC	CASSLQGGGYGYTF
TRBV12-3/TRBV12-4	TRBD1	TRBJ1-2	NA	13	TGTGCCAGCAGTTGGGACAGTAACTATGGCTACACCTTC	CASSWDSNYGYTF
TRBV5-1	TRBD2	TRBJ2-5	NA	16	TGCGCCAGCAGCTTGGCCGCACTAGCGGGAGGAGAGACCCAGTACTTC	CASSLAALAGGETQYF
TRBV7-9	TRBD1	TRBJ2-7	NA	18	TGTGCCAGCAGCTTCCGGGACAGGGGGCCGGCTAAGCGGTACGAGCAGTACTTC	CASSFRDRGPAKRYEQYF
TRBV7-9	NA	TRBJ1-4	NA	14	TGTGCCAGCAGCTCCCCGCCCTATTCGGAAAAACTGTTTTTT	CASSSPPYSEKLFF
TRBV7-9	NA	TRBJ2-5	few	13	TGTGCCAGCAGCCACGGAGGGGTAGAGACCCAGTACTTC	CASSHGGVETQYF
TRBV7-9	NA	TRBJ1-1	NA	13	TGTGCCAGCAGCCCCTTTGAAGGAACTGAAGCTTTCTTT	CASSPFEGTEAFF
TRBV12-3/TRBV12-4	TRBD1	TRBJ1-2	NA	16	TGTGCCAGCAGTTTCGGCCGGGACAGGCCCCGGGTCGGCTACACCTTC	CASSFGRDRPRVGYTF
TRBV11-2	TRBD2	TRBJ2-7	many	13	TGTGCCTCTAAAGCGGGAGGTAGCGACGAGCAGTACTTC	CASKAGGSDEQYF
TRBV10-3	NA	TRBJ2-7	NA	14	TGTGCCATCAGTGGAGGGACGGAGTCCTACGAGCAGTACTTC	CAISGGTESYEQYF
TRBV15	TRBD1	TRBJ1-2	NA	14	TGTGCCACCAGCAGTACACAGGGGGTGGTTGGCTACACCTTC	CATSSTQGVVGYTF
TRBV7-9	TRBD2	TRBJ2-3	NA	17	TGTGCCAGCAGCCCGCGTCTCAGCGGGAGAGGTTCAGATACGCAGTATTTT	CASSPRLSGRGSDTQYF
TRBV20-1	TRBD1	TRBJ1-6	NA	15	TGCAGTGCTCAAGCTCGGGACAGGGCCAATTCACCCCTCCACTTT	CSAQARDRANSPLHF
TRBV12-3/TRBV12-4	TRBD1	TRBJ2-5	NA	13	TGTGCCAGCCTTGACAGGGCCCAAGAGACCCAGTACTTC	CASLDRAQETQYF